This T cell receptor beta chain was observed in a study of blood T cell repertoires in COVID-19 (dated by TCRdb to between 2020 and 2021). Regarding the study in general: Collaborator samples came from the United States, Italy and Spain and covered acute and convalescent phases of COVID-19. HLA class I and class II types, where available, came from metadata supplied by the sample provider rather than from assay-based typing. The prospective study material was composed of cDNA or gDNA derived from T cells, B-cell-depleted T cells, or PBMCs. The samples were drawn from two sources: the first 160 participants of the ongoing ImmuneRACE study, and fewer than 1,500 subjects contributed by 6 global collaborators. The dataset comprised deeply sampled blood TCRbeta repertoires from subjects exposed to, actively infected with, or recovered from COVID-19. The repertoires were released in a freely available public database intended as a resource for research on the immune response to SARS-CoV-2. Nearly every sample came with metadata listing a de-identified subject ID, COVID-19 status, age in years and sex.

Compared with germline, V lacks 6 bases and J lacks 4 bases; bases without a gene match: 7. Taken from cysteine to phenylalanine, the CDR3 has 14 residues. Just CDR3 DNA is preserved here, 42 bases in frame from base 1. Looking up the germline V gene yields CDR1 KGHSH and CDR2 LQKENI. The collaborating institutions used their own protocols to collect whole blood in K2EDTA tubes. For TCRbeta analysis, collaborators shipped samples in one of three forms: frozen whole blood, isolated PBMCs, or DNA extracted from either of those sample types. Concerning this clone: What antigen it recognizes has not been identified. Base qualities are not provided; no much larger clone lies one nucleotide away.

Overall results and qualifications from the work: The amount of clinical and demographic metadata varied by source and participant and was provided uncurated.

TCRbeta CDR3 regions were amplified from genomic DNA using the immunoSEQ Assay, a bias-controlled multiplex PCR. Under the source paper's analysis protocol: Within the assay, amplification of reference gene primers was used to estimate how many nucleated cells each sample contained. Sequence reads were collapsed and filtered to measure the absolute abundance of every unique TCRbeta CDR3 rearrangement. For each sample, productive Simpson clonality was calculated by taking the square root of Simpson's diversity index across productive rearrangements. The table comes from immuneACCESS by way of TCRdb, which keeps in-frame sequences with V and J called. Part of the clones is missing from these tables; in studies checked, under half for an unresolved V gene and the rest for unknown reasons. The V and J calls and clone size come from that table; D and trimming were worked out from the DNA. This sample comprises 70,000 to 80,000 clones, around 91% of them detected only once. 5.5% to 6% of the sample belongs to the ten largest clones.

The material sequenced was peripheral blood. The receptor was derived from a human donor in a cohort sampled during active COVID-19. This sequence uses TRBV18 and TRBJ2-3, with 7 central nucleotides matching TRBD1. The DNA sequence is as follows: TGTGCCAGCTCCAATTTAGGGGGCGCAGATACGCAGTATTTT. It translates to CASSNLGGADTQYF.